This TCR beta chain was identified in a study of blood T cell repertoires in COVID-19. About the research overall: Specimens from acute and convalescent COVID-19 originated in the United States, Italy and Spain. From T cells, B-cell-depleted T cells, or PBMCs came the material, which was cDNA or gDNA.

As processed by the authors: From reference gene primer amplification, estimates of nucleated cell counts were derived. Generated by immunoSEQ multiplex PCR, the TCRdb table keeps only in-frame clones and is missing some. The V and J calls and clone size are taken from that table; D and trimming were inferred from the DNA. The data contain 59,000 or so clones, around 82% of them singletons. The CDR3 length is 12 residues. Germline V gene sequence: CDR1 MDHEN, CDR2 SYDVKM. Trimming removed 2 bases from V and 9 bases from J; junction bases left unmatched: 3. This TCR derives from a man aged 55 to 70 with acute or convalescent COVID-19. Sequencing was carried out using peripheral blood. The chain combines TRBV28 with TRBJ1-1, with 7 bases that match TRBD1. CDR3 protein: CASSLVGGKAFF. CDR3 sequence (DNA): TGTGCCAGCAGTTTAGTAGGGGGCAAAGCTTTCTTT.